This TCR beta chain is from a study of graft-versus-host responses after intestinal transplantation. The J segment lost 5 bases and the V segment lost 1 base, leaving 4 bases of the junction unmatched. The CDR3 length is 16 residues. Germline V lookup: CDR1 MDHEN, CDR2 SYDVKM. Using immunoSEQ multiplex PCR, the repertoire was profiled, and TCRdb retains in-frame clones only, with some absent. The table includes around 38,000 clones, around 83% detected once. The TCR comes from a human patient who received an intestinal transplant, so some T cells may come from the graft donor. This specimen was PBMCs, taken less than 1,400 days after transplant. The chain links TRBV28 to TRBJ1-4, with 10 bases lining up with TRBD1. The CDR3 DNA sequence: TGTGCCAGCAGTTTATCCCGGACAGGGGGAAATGAAAAACTGTTTTTT. It yields the protein CASSLSRTGGNEKLFF. Filled out from reference TRBV28 and TRBJ1-4, the complete variable domain reads DVKVTQSSRYLVKRTGEKVFLECVQDMDHENMFWYRQDPGLGLRLIYFSYDVKMKEKGDIPEGYSVSREKKERFSLILESASTNQTSMYLCASSLSRTGGNEKLFFGSGTQLSVL.